This T cell receptor (beta chain) was sequenced for a study of T cells in Graves' hyperthyroidism and ophthalmopathy. Points from the study as a whole: Separation of ophthalmopathy from stable hyperthyroidism was achieved by a 13 V-J model.

A remark on this clonotype: What it binds is unknown.

TCR beta CDR3 sequences were amplified from RNA transcripts. A first-round RT-PCR of the TCR CDR3 used the HTBI primer set. TCRdb re-called the multiplex PCR reads with MiXCR, one entry per CDR3 protein. This sample carries approximately 430,000 distinct CDR3 sequences, 14% to 15% of them seen once, and the ten largest clones take over 10%. Diagnosing involved the use of clinical symptoms, serum thyroxine and TRAb, thyroid ultrasound and orbital computed tomography. This TCR was recovered from a man between 18 and 35 years old with Graves' ophthalmopathy. Sequenced input: blood.

CDR3 bases: TGCAGCGTTCGCGGGCCGTCGGGTTACGAGCAGTACTTC. Its protein product is CSVRGPSGYEQYF. V gene TRBV29-1 combines with J gene TRBJ2-7, with TRBD2 as a possible D gene (5 bases). Trimming took off 5 bases at V and 4 bases at J, with 15 bases between the two ends. CDR1 and CDR2 from the germline V gene are SQVTM and ANQGSEA. This CDR3 has 13 amino acids.